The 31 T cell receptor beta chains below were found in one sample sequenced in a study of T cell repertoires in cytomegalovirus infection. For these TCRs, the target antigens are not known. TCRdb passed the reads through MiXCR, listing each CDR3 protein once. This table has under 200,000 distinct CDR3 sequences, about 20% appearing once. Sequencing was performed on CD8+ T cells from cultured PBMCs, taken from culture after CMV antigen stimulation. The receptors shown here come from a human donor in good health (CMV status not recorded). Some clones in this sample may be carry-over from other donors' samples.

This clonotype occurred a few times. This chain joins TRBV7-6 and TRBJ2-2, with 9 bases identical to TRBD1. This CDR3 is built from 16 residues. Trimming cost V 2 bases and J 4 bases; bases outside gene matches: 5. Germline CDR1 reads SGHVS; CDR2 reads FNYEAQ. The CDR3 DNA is TGTGCCAGCAGCTTAAAGGGGACAGGGACCACCGGGGAGCTGTTTTTT. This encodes CASSLKGTGTTGELFF.

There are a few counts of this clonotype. For the CDR3, the DNA is TGTGCCAGCAGGGATTACAGGGGGGACACTGAAGCTTTCTTT. Its translation: CASRDYRGDTEAFF. The gene calls are TRBV2 and TRBJ1-1, with 8 bases aligning to TRBD1. CDR3 length equals 14 residues. Germline trimming cut 6 bases from V and 3 bases from J; bases unmatched to any gene: 6. Per germline, CDR1 SNHLY and CDR2 FYNNEI.

CDR3 loop: CASTIGTPLYNEQFF. The CDR3 DNA sequence: TGTGCCAGTACCATCGGGACCCCACTTTACAATGAGCAGTTCTTC. This rearrangement joins TRBV6-2 or TRBV6-3 to TRBJ2-1; either TRBD1 or TRBD2 may fit D (5 bases each). The V end was cut by 9 bases, the J end by 4 bases, with 19 bases between. The germline V gene encodes CDR1 MNHEY and CDR2 SVGEGT. This CDR3 has 15 residues.

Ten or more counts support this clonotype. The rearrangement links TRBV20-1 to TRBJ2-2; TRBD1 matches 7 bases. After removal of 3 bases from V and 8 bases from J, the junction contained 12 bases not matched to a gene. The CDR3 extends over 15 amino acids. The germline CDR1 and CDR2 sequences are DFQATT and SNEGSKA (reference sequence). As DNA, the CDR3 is TGCAGTGCTAGGCCCCGAGACAGGGTTCGTGGGGAGCTGTTTTTT. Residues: CSARPRDRVRGELFF.

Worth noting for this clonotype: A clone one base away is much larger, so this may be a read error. The CDR3 sequence: CDSSLNRDTANYGYTF. In DNA, the CDR3 is TGTGACAGCAGTTTAAACCGGGACACCGCTAACTATGGCTACACCTTC. The rearrangement links TRBV6-2 or TRBV6-3 to TRBJ1-2; weak D call: TRBD1 (6 bases). Germline CDR1 is MNHEY and CDR2 is SVGEGT. CDR3 length: 16 amino acids.

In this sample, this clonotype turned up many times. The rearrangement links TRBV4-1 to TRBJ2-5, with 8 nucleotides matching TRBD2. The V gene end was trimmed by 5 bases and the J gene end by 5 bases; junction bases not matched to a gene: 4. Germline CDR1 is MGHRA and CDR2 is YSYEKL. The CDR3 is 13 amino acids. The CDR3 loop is CASSAGGRETQYF. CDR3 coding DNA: TGCGCCAGCAGCGCCGGCGGGAGGGAGACCCAGTACTTC.

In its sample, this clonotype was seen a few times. CDR3 nucleotides: TGTGCCAGCAGCTTAGGGCTGACCCCCCTTAGCCCCCACCGCTACGAGCAGTACTTC. Its protein is CASSLGLTPLSPHRYEQYF. V and J are TRBV7-2 and TRBJ2-7; D unclear. This CDR3 has 19 residues. CDR1 and CDR2 (germline): SGHTA, FQGNSA. The V gene lost 1 base and the J gene lost 3 bases, with 25 bases spanning the gap. The complete variable domain, with remaining parts taken from reference TRBV7-2 and TRBJ2-7, reads GAGVSQSPSNKVTEKGKDVELRCDPISGHTALYWYRQSLGQGLEFLIYFQGNSAPDKSGLPSDRFSAERTGGSVSTLTIQRTQQEDSAVYLCASSLGLTPLSPHRYEQYFGPGTRLTVT.

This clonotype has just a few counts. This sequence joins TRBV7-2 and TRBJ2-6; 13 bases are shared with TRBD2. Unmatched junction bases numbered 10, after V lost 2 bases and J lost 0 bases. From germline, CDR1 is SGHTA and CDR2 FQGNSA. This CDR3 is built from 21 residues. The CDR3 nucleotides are TGTGCCAGCAGCTTAATGATGGGACTAGCGGGGTGCTGCTCTGGGGCCAACGTCCTGACTTTC. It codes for CASSLMMGLAGCCSGANVLTF.

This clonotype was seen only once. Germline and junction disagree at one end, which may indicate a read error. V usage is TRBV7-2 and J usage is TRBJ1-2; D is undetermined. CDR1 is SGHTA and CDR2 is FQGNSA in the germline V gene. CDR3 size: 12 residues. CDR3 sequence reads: CAISLAAYGYTF. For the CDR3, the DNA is TGTGCCATCAGCCTAGCTGCCTATGGCTACACCTTC.

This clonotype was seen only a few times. This CDR3 reads CASSFGQGRNTEAFF. CDR3 nucleotide sequence: TGTGCCAGCAGCTTCGGGCAGGGGAGGAACACTGAAGCTTTCTTT. This rearrangement joins TRBV7-2 to TRBJ1-1; the D gene is possibly TRBD1 (6 bases). Trimming shortened V by 3 bases and J by 1 base, and 12 bases separated the two germline ends. The CDR3 totals 15 residues. Per the germline V gene, CDR1 is SGHTA and CDR2 is FQGNSA.

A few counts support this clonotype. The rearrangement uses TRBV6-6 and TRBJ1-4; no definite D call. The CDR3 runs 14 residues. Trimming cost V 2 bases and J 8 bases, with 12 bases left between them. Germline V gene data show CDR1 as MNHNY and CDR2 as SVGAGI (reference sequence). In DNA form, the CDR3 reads TGTGCCAGCAGTTACGGCTATCAAGGGGAAAAACTGTTTTTT. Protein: CASSYGYQGEKLFF.

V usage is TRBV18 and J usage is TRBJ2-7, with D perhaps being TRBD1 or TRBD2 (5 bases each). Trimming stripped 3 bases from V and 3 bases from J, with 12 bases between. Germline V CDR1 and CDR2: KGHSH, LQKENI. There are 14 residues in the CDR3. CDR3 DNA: TGTGCCAGCTCACCCCCCGGGACGGTCTACGAGCAGTACTTC. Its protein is CASSPPGTVYEQYF.

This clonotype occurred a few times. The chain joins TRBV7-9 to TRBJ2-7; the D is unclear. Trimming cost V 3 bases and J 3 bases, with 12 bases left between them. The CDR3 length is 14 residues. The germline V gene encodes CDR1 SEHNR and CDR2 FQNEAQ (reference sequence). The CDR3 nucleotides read TGTGCCAGCAGCTTTGACGGCACCGACTACGAGCAGTACTTC. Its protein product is CASSFDGTDYEQYF.

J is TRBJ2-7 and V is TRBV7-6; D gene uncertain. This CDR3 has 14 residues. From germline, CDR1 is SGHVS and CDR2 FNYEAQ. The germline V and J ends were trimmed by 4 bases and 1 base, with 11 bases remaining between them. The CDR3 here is CASSSRVGSYEQYF. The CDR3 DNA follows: TGTGCCAGCAGCTCAAGAGTGGGGTCCTACGAGCAGTACTTC.

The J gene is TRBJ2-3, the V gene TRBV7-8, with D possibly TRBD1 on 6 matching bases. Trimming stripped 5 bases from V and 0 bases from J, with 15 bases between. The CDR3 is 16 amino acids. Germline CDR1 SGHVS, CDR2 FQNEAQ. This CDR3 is CASSPRQVPSTDTQYF. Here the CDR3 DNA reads TGTGCCAGCAGCCCGAGACAGGTCCCTAGCACAGATACGCAGTATTTT. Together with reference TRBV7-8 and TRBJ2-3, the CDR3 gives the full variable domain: GAGVSQSPRYKVAKRGQDVALRCDPISGHVSLFWYQQALGQGPEFLTYFQNEAQLDKSGLPSDRFFAERPEGSVSTLKIQRTQQEDSAVYLCASSPRQVPSTDTQYFGPGTRLTVL.

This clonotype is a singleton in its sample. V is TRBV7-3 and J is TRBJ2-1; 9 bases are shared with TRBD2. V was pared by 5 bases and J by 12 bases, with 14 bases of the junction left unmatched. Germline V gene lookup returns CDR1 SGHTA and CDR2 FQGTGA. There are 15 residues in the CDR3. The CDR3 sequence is CASSRTPSGGTAQFF. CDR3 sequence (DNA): TGTGCCAGCAGCCGAACCCCCAGCGGGGGGACTGCGCAGTTCTTC.

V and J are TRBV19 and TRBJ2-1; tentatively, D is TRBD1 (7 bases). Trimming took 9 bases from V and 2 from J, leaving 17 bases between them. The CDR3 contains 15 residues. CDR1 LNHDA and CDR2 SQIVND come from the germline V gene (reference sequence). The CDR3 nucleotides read TGTGCCAGCAGCAGGGGGGACACGACCTACAATGAGCAGTTCTTC. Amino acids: CASSRGDTTYNEQFF.

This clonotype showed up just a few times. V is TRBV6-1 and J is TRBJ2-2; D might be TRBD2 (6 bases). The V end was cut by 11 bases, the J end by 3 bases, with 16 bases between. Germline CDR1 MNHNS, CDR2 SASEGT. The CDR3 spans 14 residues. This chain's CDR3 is CASQATSYTGELFF. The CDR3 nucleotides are TGTGCCTCCCAGGCAACTAGCTACACCGGGGAGCTGTTTTTT.

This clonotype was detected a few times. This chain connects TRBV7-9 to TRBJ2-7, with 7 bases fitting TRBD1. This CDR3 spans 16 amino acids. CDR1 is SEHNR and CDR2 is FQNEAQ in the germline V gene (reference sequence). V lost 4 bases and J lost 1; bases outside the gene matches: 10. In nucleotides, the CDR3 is TGTGCCAGCAGCTATAGGGGGCAGGGGCCTTCCTACGAGCAGTACTTC. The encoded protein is CASSYRGQGPSYEQYF.

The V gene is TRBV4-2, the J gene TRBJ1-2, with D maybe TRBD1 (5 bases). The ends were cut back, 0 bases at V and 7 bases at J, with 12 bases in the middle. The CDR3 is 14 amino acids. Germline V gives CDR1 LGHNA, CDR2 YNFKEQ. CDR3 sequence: CASSQEVGQGGYTF. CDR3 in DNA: TGTGCCAGCAGCCAAGAAGTGGGGCAAGGTGGCTACACCTTC.

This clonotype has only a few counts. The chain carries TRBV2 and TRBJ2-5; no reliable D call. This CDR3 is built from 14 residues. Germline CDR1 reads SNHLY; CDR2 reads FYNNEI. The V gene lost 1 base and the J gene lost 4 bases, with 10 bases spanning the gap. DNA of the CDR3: TGTGCCAGCAGTGAAGGCGGAAATCGAGAGACCCAGTACTTC. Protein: CASSEGGNRETQYF.

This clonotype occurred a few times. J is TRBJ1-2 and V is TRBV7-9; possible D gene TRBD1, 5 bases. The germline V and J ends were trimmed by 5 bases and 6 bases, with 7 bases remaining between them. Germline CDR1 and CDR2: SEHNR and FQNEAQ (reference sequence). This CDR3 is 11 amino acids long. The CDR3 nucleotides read TGTGCCAGCAGCCAAGGGGATGGCTACACCTTC. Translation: CASSQGDGYTF.

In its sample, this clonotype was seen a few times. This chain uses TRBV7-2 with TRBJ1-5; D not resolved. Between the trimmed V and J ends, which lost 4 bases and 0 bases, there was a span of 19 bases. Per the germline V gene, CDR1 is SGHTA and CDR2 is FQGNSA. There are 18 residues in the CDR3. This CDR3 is CASSYLAGTVYSNQPQHF. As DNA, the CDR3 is TGTGCCAGCAGCTACCTGGCTGGTACAGTCTATAGCAATCAGCCCCAGCATTTT.

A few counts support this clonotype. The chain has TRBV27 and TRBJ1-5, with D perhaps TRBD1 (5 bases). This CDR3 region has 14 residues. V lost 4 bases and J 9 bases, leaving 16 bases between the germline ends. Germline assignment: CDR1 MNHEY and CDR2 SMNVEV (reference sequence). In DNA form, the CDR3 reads TGTGCCAGCAGTTCGGGACCGCCGAGGGGGCCCCAGCATTTT. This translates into CASSSGPPRGPQHF.

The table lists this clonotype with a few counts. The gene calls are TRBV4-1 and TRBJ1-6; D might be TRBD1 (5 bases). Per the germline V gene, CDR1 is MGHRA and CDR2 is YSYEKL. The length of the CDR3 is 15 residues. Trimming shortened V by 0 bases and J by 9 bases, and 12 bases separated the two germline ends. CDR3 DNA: TGCGCCAGCAGCCAAGATTGGGGGTTAGGTTCACCCCTCCACTTT. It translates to CASSQDWGLGSPLHF.

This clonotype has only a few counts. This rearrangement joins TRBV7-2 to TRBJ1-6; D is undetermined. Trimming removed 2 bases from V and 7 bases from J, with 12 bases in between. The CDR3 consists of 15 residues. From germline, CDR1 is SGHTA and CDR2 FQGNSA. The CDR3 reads CASSLPRLGNSPLHF. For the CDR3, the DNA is TGTGCCAGCAGCTTACCTCGACTTGGCAATTCACCCCTCCACTTT.

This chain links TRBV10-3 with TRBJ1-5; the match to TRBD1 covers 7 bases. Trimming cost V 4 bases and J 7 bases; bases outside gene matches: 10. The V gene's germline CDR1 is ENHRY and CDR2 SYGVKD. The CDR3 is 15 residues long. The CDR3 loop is CAISVGQGRGQPQHF. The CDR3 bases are TGTGCCATCAGTGTAGGGCAGGGCAGGGGGCAGCCCCAGCATTTT.

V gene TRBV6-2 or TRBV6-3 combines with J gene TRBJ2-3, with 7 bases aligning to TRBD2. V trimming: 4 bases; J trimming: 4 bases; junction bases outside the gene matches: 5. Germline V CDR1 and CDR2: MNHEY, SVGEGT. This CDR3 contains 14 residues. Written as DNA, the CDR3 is TGTGCCAGCAGTTCTCAGCGGGGCTCAGATACGCAGTATTTT. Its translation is CASSSQRGSDTQYF.

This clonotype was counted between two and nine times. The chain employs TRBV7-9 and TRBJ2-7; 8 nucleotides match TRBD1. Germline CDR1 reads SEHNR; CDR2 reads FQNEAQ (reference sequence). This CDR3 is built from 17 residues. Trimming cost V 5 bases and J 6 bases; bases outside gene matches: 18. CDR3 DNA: TGTGCCAGCAGCCCCTCCACACGGACAGGGAGCTGGGGCGAGCAGTACTTC. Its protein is CASSPSTRTGSWGEQYF.

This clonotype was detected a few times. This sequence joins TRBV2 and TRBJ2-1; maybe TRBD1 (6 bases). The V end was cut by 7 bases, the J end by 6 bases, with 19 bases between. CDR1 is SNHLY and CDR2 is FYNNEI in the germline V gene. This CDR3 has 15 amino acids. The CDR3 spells CASIEGQGNFNEQFF. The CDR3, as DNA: TGTGCCAGCATCGAGGGGCAGGGGAATTTCAATGAGCAGTTCTTC.

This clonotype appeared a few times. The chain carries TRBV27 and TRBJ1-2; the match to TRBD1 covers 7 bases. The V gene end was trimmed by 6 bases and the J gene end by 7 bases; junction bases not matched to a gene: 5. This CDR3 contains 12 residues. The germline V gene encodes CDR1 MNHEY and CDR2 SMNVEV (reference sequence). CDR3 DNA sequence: TGTGCCAGCAGAACAGGGGTTGGTGGCTACACCTTC. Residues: CASRTGVGGYTF.